Each of the 17 T cell receptor beta chains below was sequenced from the same sample in a study of regulatory T cells in long-lasting Graves disease. The TCR beta library used iRepertoire HTBI primers with Arm-PCR amplification of CDR3. A single record per CDR3 protein comes from TCRdb applying MiXCR to the multiplex PCR reads. The top ten hold roughly 30% of the sample, which has a few hundred thousand distinct CDR3 sequences, 23% seen once. Regarding time point: persistent/refractory GD, antithyroid drugs over 5 years with positive TRAb. Scientists built the TCR library using RNA that was extracted from PBMCs. The starting material was peripheral blood mononuclear cells (PBMCs), obtained when the disease was refractory, from a patient treated with antithyroid drugs. All receptors come from a female donor with Graves disease.

This clonotype was counted ten times or more. The chain links TRBV7-2 to TRBJ2-7, with D possibly being TRBD1 or TRBD2 (5 bases each). V lost 5 bases and J 3 bases, leaving 11 bases between the germline ends. Germline V gene data show CDR1 as SGHTA and CDR2 as FQGNSA. The CDR3 sequence is 13 residues long. Here the CDR3 DNA reads TGTGCCAGCAGCCGGGGACGAAACTACGAGCAGTACTTC. The encoded protein is CASSRGRNYEQYF.

This clonotype was detected a few times. V gene TRBV11-1 combines with J gene TRBJ2-2; tentative D call: TRBD1 (5 bases). The CDR3 contains 15 residues. Trimming pared 1 base from V and 4 bases from J, leaving 10 bases between. CDR1 is SGHAT and CDR2 is FQDESV in the germline V gene (reference sequence). The CDR3 protein is CASSLVGRATGELFF. CDR3 bases: TGTGCCAGCAGCTTAGTGGGGCGCGCCACCGGGGAGCTGTTTTTT.

This clonotype appeared many times. CDR3 sequence reads: CASSDPLALTF. The CDR3, as DNA: TGTGCCAGCAGTGACCCATTAGCCCTGACTTTC. The chain employs TRBV2 and TRBJ2-6, with unresolved D. The germline V gene encodes CDR1 SNHLY and CDR2 FYNNEI. Trimming cost V 3 bases and J 15 bases, with 9 bases left between them. The CDR3 runs to 11 residues.

This clonotype appeared a few times. V usage is TRBV7-6 and J usage is TRBJ2-5, with TRBD2 identical over 13 bases. J lost 5 bases, V lost 5 bases, and 11 bases had no gene match. This CDR3 is 17 amino acids long. Looked up from germline, CDR1 is SGHVS and CDR2 is FNYEAQ. The CDR3: CASSLRSGTSGIETQYF. Here the CDR3 DNA reads TGTGCCAGCAGCCTCCGATCCGGGACTAGCGGGATTGAGACCCAGTACTTC.

There are a few counts of this clonotype. The chain employs TRBV6-5 and TRBJ2-7; a weak D match, TRBD2 (6 bases). The V gene lost 0 bases and the J gene lost 2 bases, with 14 bases spanning the gap. The germline V gene has CDR1 MNHEY and CDR2 SVGAGI. This CDR3 contains 16 residues. In DNA form, the CDR3 reads TGTGCCAGCAGTTACTCGTTCATCGGAGGGACCTACGAGCAGTACTTC. Its protein product is CASSYSFIGGTYEQYF.

The chain joins TRBV6-1 to TRBJ1-5, with a tentative D call TRBD1 (5 bases). Trimming cost V 5 bases and J 0 bases, with 17 bases left between them. The CDR3 is 17 residues long. The germline V gene encodes CDR1 MNHNS and CDR2 SASEGT. CDR3 coding DNA: TGTGCCAGCAGTCCCAATCAGGGTTTGAGTAGCAATCAGCCCCAGCATTTT. The encoded protein is CASSPNQGLSSNQPQHF.

This clonotype was counted at least ten times. The J gene is TRBJ2-4, the V gene TRBV3-1; D gene ambiguous. CDR3 size: 12 residues. Germline V gene sequence: CDR1 LGHDT, CDR2 YNNKEL (reference sequence). Trimming stripped 5 bases from V and 6 bases from J, with 8 bases between. The CDR3 protein is CASSSSANIQYF. CDR3 in DNA: TGTGCCAGCAGCTCATCTGCAAACATTCAGTACTTC.

The genes are TRBV7-9 and TRBJ2-5; D unclear. The CDR3 sequence is 12 residues long. Trimming took off 4 bases at V and 5 bases at J, with 8 bases between the two ends. Germline CDR1 SEHNR, CDR2 FQNEAQ (reference sequence). CDR3 protein: CASSSEEETQYF. CDR3 coding DNA: TGTGCCAGCAGCTCAGAGGAGGAGACCCAGTACTTC.

The genes are TRBV28 and TRBJ2-1; possible D gene TRBD1, 6 bases. This CDR3 contains 14 residues. From germline, CDR1 is MDHEN and CDR2 SYDVKM. V lost 9 bases to trimming and J lost 0 bases, with 12 bases between them. CDR3 DNA sequence: TGTGCCAGTCTGCAGGGGAGCTCCTACAATGAGCAGTTCTTC. This gives the protein CASLQGSSYNEQFF. Full variable domain (remainder filled in from reference TRBV28 and TRBJ2-1): DVKVTQSSRYLVKRTGEKVFLECVQDMDHENMFWYRQDPGLGLRLIYFSYDVKMKEKGDIPEGYSVSREKKERFSLILESASTNQTSMYLCASLQGSSYNEQFFGPGTRLTVL.

J is TRBJ1-4 and V is TRBV18; 8 bases line up with TRBD1. CDR3 length: 14 residues. Trimming cost V 4 bases and J 10 bases; bases outside gene matches: 8. CDR1 and CDR2 (germline): KGHSH, LQKENI. The DNA for the CDR3 is TGTGCCAGCTCACTGGACAGGGCGGACGGAAAACTGTTTTTT. Its translation: CASSLDRADGKLFF.

This clonotype was counted a single time. The chain combines TRBV28 with TRBJ2-1; 10 nucleotides agree with TRBD2. The germline CDR1 and CDR2 sequences are MDHEN and SYDVKM. The V segment lost 5 bases and the J segment 5 bases; nucleotides outside the gene matches: 6. The CDR3 has 15 amino acids. The CDR3 loop reads CASSPGLAPDNEQFF. For the CDR3, the DNA is TGTGCCAGCAGTCCGGGACTAGCGCCAGACAATGAGCAGTTCTTC.

The chain has TRBV9 and TRBJ2-7, with 11 nucleotides matching TRBD2. Germline trimming cut 0 bases from V and 3 bases from J; bases unmatched to any gene: 2. The CDR3 length is 15 residues. Germline loops: CDR1 SGDLS, CDR2 YYNGEE. The CDR3 loop reads CASSVGGTSGYEQYF. The CDR3 nucleotides are TGTGCCAGCAGCGTAGGAGGGACTAGCGGCTACGAGCAGTACTTC.

The chain recombines TRBV9 with TRBJ2-1; 8 positions match TRBD2. Unmatched junction bases numbered 1, after V lost 0 bases and J lost 2 bases. Germline CDR1 is SGDLS and CDR2 is YYNGEE. The CDR3 consists of 15 residues. CDR3: CASSVDSGTYNEQFF. CDR3 DNA: TGTGCCAGCAGCGTAGATAGCGGGACCTACAATGAGCAGTTCTTC.

Comment on this clonotype: A read error is possible here, since a much larger clone lies one base away. The genes are TRBV19 and TRBJ2-6, with no clear D. Trimming stripped 7 bases from V and 0 bases from J, with 13 bases between. There are 16 residues in the CDR3. CDR1 LNHDA and CDR2 SQIVND come from the germline V gene (reference sequence). Here the CDR3 reads CASNIEFGSGANVLTF. DNA of the CDR3: TGTGCCAGTAATATTGAGTTCGGCTCTGGGGCCAACGTCCTGACTTTC.

The table lists this clonotype with many counts. V usage is TRBV11-3 and J usage is TRBJ2-5; the match to TRBD2 covers 9 bases. There are 16 residues in the CDR3. In germline, CDR1 is SGHNT, CDR2 YENEEA. J lost 3 bases, V lost 5 bases, and 10 bases had no gene match. The CDR3 sequence: CASSQIGTSRKETQYF. CDR3 DNA: TGTGCCAGCAGCCAAATCGGGACTAGCCGGAAAGAGACCCAGTACTTC.

The sample holds many counts of this clonotype. This rearrangement joins TRBV6-1 to TRBJ1-2; D is undetermined. Between the trimmed V and J ends, which lost 4 bases and 2 bases, there was a span of 11 bases. The length of the CDR3 is 14 residues. Per germline, CDR1 MNHNS and CDR2 SASEGT. CDR3 region: CASSGGSINYGYTF. The CDR3 DNA follows: TGTGCCAGCAGTGGTGGAAGTATAAACTATGGCTACACCTTC.

J is TRBJ2-7 and V is TRBV30, with D tentatively TRBD2 (5 bases). Germline CDR1 reads GTSNPN; CDR2 reads SVGIG (reference sequence). Trimming removed 0 bases from V and 6 bases from J, with 12 bases in between. The CDR3 is made up of 13 amino acids. This CDR3 is CAWSVGLASEQYF. DNA of the CDR3: TGTGCCTGGAGTGTAGGGCTAGCTTCCGAGCAGTACTTC.